Listed below are T cell receptor beta chains from one sample, sequenced in a study of cytomegalovirus exposure and HLA in healthy donors. Here immunoSEQ multiplex PCR was the method, and the copy in TCRdb shows in-frame clones only, minus some. The sample consists of some 120,000 clones, less than 85% of them appearing once. The sample taken for sequencing was PBMCs. The source is a young man in good health and CMV-seropositive. CDR3s include the opening cysteine and the closing phenylalanine or tryptophan. A D gene is named only where the DNA matches it firmly. Size tells how often a clone was seen (once, few, many) or the class of an expanded clone, and some rows leave it out.

J gene | V gene | D gene | clone size | CDR3 DNA | CDR3 protein
TRBJ1-2 | TRBV27 | TRBD1 | . | TGTGCCAGCAGTATTCAACAGGGGAACTATGGCTACACCTTC | CASSIQQGNYGYTF
TRBJ1-1 | TRBV5-5 | . | . | TGTGCCAGCAGCTTCTCCCAGGGGAACACTGAAGCTTTCTTT | CASSFSQGNTEAFF
TRBJ2-7 | TRBV10-1 | . | . | TGCGCCAGCAGTGAAAACTACGAGCAGTACTTC | CASSENYEQYF
TRBJ1-1 | TRBV6-6 | TRBD1 | few | TGTGCCAGCAGACAAATAAGGGACAGGGGGCAAAGAGCTTTCTTT | CASRQIRDRGQRAFF
TRBJ2-1 | TRBV2 | TRBD2 | . | TGTGCCAGCAGTCTAGGGCGGGGGGGCTCAAATGAGCAGTTCTTC | CASSLGRGGSNEQFF
TRBJ2-3 | TRBV5-1 | . | . | TGCGCCAGCAGCTTGTCCCCTAACACAGATACGCAGTATTTT | CASSLSPNTDTQYF
TRBJ1-1 | TRBV27 | . | . | TGTGCCAGCAGTTTAGGCTTAGACATGAACACTGAAGCTTTCTTT | CASSLGLDMNTEAFF
TRBJ1-4 | TRBV6-5 | . | . | TGTGCCAGCAGTTACGGAGGGCATGGTGAAAAACTGTTTTTT | CASSYGGHGEKLFF
TRBJ1-5 | TRBV28 | TRBD1 | . | TGTGCCAGCAGACCAGACAGGGGGCAAAATCAGCCCCAGCATTTT | CASRPDRGQNQPQHF
TRBJ2-5 | TRBV30 | TRBD1 | . | TGTGCCTGGAGTGTAGGACAGGCAGAGACCCAGTACTTC | CAWSVGQAETQYF
TRBJ2-3 | TRBV7-2 | . | once | TGTGCCAGCAGCTTAGATCGTACAGATACGCAGTATTTT | CASSLDRTDTQYF
TRBJ1-1 | TRBV2 | TRBD1 | . | TGTGCCAGCAGTGACGAGACCCAGGGGGGGAACACTGAAGCTTTCTTT | CASSDETQGGNTEAFF
TRBJ2-7 | TRBV13 | . | . | TGTGCCAGCAGCCGGACAGGGAGGGTGGACCACGAGCAGTACTTC | CASSRTGRVDHEQYF
TRBJ2-3 | TRBV7-9 | TRBD1 | . | TGTGCCACCTTAGGAGGGACAGGAACCACAGATACGCAGTATTTT | CATLGGTGTTDTQYF
TRBJ1-1 | TRBV6-1 | . | few | TGTGCCAGCAGTGCCCTCCCAGTGAACACTGAAGCTTTCTTT | CASSALPVNTEAFF
TRBJ2-2 | TRBV5-1 | TRBD2 | . | TGCGCCAGCACGTGGACTAGCGGCGAAAGAGGGGAGCTGTTTTTT | CASTWTSGERGELFF
TRBJ1-6 | TRBV27 | TRBD1 | once | TGTGCCAGCAGTTGGACAGGAGGGAATTCACCCCTCCACTTT | CASSWTGGNSPLHF
TRBJ2-7 | TRBV5-6 | . | few | TGTGCCAGCAGCGTGGAACGGGATACCTACGAGCAGTACTTC | CASSVERDTYEQYF
TRBJ2-7 | TRBV27 | . | . | TGTGCCAGCAGTCCACGCGGTGGGGGGGCCCACGAGCAGTACTTC | CASSPRGGGAHEQYF
TRBJ2-7 | TRBV2 | TRBD1 | once | TGTGCCAGCAGACAACCGTACGGGACAGGGCCCTCCTACGAGCAGTACTTC | CASRQPYGTGPSYEQYF
TRBJ1-3 | TRBV2 | TRBD1 | . | TGTGCCAGCAGTGGCCCAGGGGACAGGGGAAGGTCTGGAAACACCATATATTTT | CASSGPGDRGRSGNTIYF
TRBJ1-1 | TRBV27 | . | . | TGTGCCAGCAGTTCTCAGACAGCGAACACTGAAGCTTTCTTT | CASSSQTANTEAFF
TRBJ2-5 | TRBV18 | . | . | TGTGCCAGCTCACCAGAACGGGTTGGAGAGACCCAGTACTTC | CASSPERVGETQYF
TRBJ2-7 | TRBV9 | TRBD2 | . | TGTGCCAGCAGCGTATTCAGCGGGGGGCCCTACGAGCAGTACTTC | CASSVFSGGPYEQYF
TRBJ2-2 | TRBV27 | . | . | TGTGCCAGCAGGGGCCCCCGGGACTTAGTCACCGGGGAGCTGTTTTTT | CASRGPRDLVTGELFF
TRBJ1-3 | TRBV7-9 | . | . | TGTGCCAGCAGCTTACCCAAGGGACTGAACTCTGGAAACACCATATATTTT | CASSLPKGLNSGNTIYF
TRBJ2-1 | TRBV27 | . | few | TGTGCCAGCAGTTTAGGGCAGTACAATGAGCAGTTCTTC | CASSLGQYNEQFF
TRBJ2-5 | TRBV25-1 | TRBD2 | once | TGTGCCAGCAGTGATAGCCTGCGGGGGGACCAAGAGACCCAGTACTTC | CASSDSLRGDQETQYF
TRBJ1-4 | TRBV5-1 | . | . | TGCGCCAGCAGCTTGGCGGGTACTAATGAAAAACTGTTTTTT | CASSLAGTNEKLFF
TRBJ2-7 | TRBV2 | TRBD2 | . | TGTGCCAGCAGTGAAGGCGGGGGGCGCTCCTACGAGCAGTACTTC | CASSEGGGRSYEQYF
TRBJ2-2 | TRBV6-5 | TRBD1 | . | TGTGCCAGCAGCCCGGGACAGGGATACACCGGGGAGCTGTTTTTT | CASSPGQGYTGELFF
TRBJ2-7 | TRBV4-1 | . | . | TGCGCCAGCAGCCAAGACCGCTCCGAGCAGTACTTC | CASSQDRSEQYF
TRBJ2-1 | TRBV19 | TRBD1 | . | TGTGCCAGTAGTCGACAGGGGGCTAACAATGAGCAGTTCTTC | CASSRQGANNEQFF
TRBJ1-1 | TRBV6-5 | . | . | TGTGCCAGCAGTCGCTTCCAGTTGAACACTGAAGCTTTCTTT | CASSRFQLNTEAFF
TRBJ2-7 | TRBV15 | TRBD1 | . | TGTGCCACCAGCAGAGAGGCAGGGACAGACGAGCAGTACTTC | CATSREAGTDEQYF
TRBJ1-1 | TRBV5-1 | TRBD1 | . | TGCGCCAGCAGCTCCGGGACAGAATCCGCACTTGAAGCTTTCTTT | CASSSGTESALEAFF
TRBJ1-3 | TRBV6-5 | . | once | TGTGCCAGCAGTTACTCCGGACGGGGATCTGGAAACACCATATATTTT | CASSYSGRGSGNTIYF
TRBJ2-3 | TRBV5-1 | . | . | TGCGCCAGCAGTTTATCACAGGCGTTCTACACAGATACGCAGTATTTT | CASSLSQAFYTDTQYF
TRBJ2-1 | TRBV30 | TRBD2 | . | TGTGCCTGGAGTGGGACTAGCGGGGTCTCCTACAATGAGCAGTTCTTC | CAWSGTSGVSYNEQFF
TRBJ2-1 | TRBV2 | . | . | TGTGCCAACCCCAGTGGACAGAAGACAGCCTACAATGAGCAGTTCTTC | CANPSGQKTAYNEQFF
TRBJ2-4 | TRBV7-9 | . | . | TGTGCCAGCAGCCGCATAATAGGGCAGACGACTACCAAAAACATTCAGTACTTC | CASSRIIGQTTTKNIQYF
TRBJ1-1 | TRBV6-5 | . | . | TGTGCCAGCAGTTACTCCGGCAGGGTTATGGGCGCTTTCTTT | CASSYSGRVMGAFF
TRBJ1-4 | TRBV5-1 | . | . | TGCGCCAGCAGCTTGAGCTCAACTAATGAAAAACTGTTTTTT | CASSLSSTNEKLFF
TRBJ2-1 | TRBV7-6 | . | . | TGTGCCAGCAGGGAGGGGGGGGGAGGTGAGCAGTTCTTC | CASREGGGGEQFF
TRBJ1-3 | TRBV6-6 | . | . | TGTGCCAGCAGTGGGCAGTCTGCCTCTGGAAACACCATATATTTT | CASSGQSASGNTIYF
TRBJ1-1 | TRBV5-1 | . | . | TGCGCCAGCAGCTTGGTTACAGGAGTGGCGAACACTGAAGCTTTCTTT | CASSLVTGVANTEAFF
TRBJ1-3 | TRBV6-4 | . | . | TGTGCCAGCAGTGAGACACCTGGAAACACCATATATTTT | CASSETPGNTIYF
TRBJ1-4 | TRBV7-9 | . | . | TGTGCCAGCAGCGCAACAGCTTTCGGTGAAAAACTGTTTTTT | CASSATAFGEKLFF
TRBJ1-2 | TRBV4-1 | . | . | TGCGCCAGCAGCCAAGTGACAGGCGGACAAAACTATGGCTACACCTTC | CASSQVTGGQNYGYTF
TRBJ1-6 | TRBV12-5 | TRBD1 | . | TGTGCTAGTGGTGCCGGGACAGACTATAATTCACCCCTCCACTTT | CASGAGTDYNSPLHF
TRBJ2-7 | TRBV18 | TRBD1 | once | TGTGCCAGCTCACCACCCCAGGGGGCTACCTACGAGCAGTACTTC | CASSPPQGATYEQYF